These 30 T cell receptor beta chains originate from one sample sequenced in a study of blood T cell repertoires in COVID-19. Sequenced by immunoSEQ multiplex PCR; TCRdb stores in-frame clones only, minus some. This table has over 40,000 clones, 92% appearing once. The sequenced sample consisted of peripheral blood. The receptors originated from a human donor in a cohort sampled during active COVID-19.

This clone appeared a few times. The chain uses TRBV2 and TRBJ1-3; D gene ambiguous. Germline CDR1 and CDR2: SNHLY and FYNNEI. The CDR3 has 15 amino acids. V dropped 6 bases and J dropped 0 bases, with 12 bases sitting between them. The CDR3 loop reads CASRRTDNSGNTIYF. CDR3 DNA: TGTGCCAGCAGGAGAACTGACAACTCTGGAAACACCATATATTTT.

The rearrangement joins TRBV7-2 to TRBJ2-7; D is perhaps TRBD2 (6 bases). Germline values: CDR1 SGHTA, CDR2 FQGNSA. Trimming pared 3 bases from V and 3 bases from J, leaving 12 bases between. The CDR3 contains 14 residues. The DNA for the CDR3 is TGTGCCAGCAGCTTCACCCCGGGGGTCTACGAGCAGTACTTC. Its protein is CASSFTPGVYEQYF.

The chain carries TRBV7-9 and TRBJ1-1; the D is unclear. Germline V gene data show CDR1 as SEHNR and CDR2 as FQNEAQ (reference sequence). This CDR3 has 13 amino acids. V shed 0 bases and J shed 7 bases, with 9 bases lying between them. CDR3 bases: TGTGCCAGCAGCTTAGCCGGGTTTAATGAAGCTTTCTTT. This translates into CASSLAGFNEAFF.

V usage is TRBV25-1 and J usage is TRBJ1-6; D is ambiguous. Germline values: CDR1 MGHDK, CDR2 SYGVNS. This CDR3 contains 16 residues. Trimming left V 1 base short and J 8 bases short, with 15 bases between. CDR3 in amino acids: CASSEWRPSGHSPLHF. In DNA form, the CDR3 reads TGTGCCAGCAGTGAATGGAGACCATCCGGCCATTCACCCCTCCACTTT.

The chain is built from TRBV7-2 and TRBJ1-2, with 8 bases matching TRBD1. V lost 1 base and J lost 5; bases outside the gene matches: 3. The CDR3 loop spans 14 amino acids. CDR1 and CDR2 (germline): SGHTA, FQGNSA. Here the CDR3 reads CASSLENRGYGYTF. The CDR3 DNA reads TGTGCCAGCAGCTTAGAGAACAGGGGGTATGGCTACACCTTC.

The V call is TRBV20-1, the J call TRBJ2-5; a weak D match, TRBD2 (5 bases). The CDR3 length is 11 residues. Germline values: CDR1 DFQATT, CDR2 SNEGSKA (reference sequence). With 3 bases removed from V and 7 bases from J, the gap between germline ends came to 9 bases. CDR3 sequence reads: CSASLGRTQYF. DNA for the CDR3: TGCAGTGCTAGTCTAGGGAGGACCCAGTACTTC.

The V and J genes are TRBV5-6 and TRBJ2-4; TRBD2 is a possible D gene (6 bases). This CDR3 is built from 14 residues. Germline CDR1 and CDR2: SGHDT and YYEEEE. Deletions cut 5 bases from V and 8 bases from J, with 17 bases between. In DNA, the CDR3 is TGTGCCAGCAGGGTGGGACTCGGGGGAGACATTCAGTACTTC. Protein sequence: CASRVGLGGDIQYF.

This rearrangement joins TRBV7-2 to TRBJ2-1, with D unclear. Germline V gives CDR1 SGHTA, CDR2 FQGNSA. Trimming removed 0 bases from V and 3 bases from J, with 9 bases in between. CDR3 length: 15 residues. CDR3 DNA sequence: TGTGCCAGCAGCTTAGCCACAGCCTACTACAATGAGCAGTTCTTC. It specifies CASSLATAYYNEQFF.

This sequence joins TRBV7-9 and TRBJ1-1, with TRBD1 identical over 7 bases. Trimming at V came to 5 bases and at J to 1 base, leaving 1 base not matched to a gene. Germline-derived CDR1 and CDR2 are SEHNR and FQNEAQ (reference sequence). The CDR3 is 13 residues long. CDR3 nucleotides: TGTGCCAGCAGCGGACAGGAGAACACTGAAGCTTTCTTT. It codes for CASSGQENTEAFF.

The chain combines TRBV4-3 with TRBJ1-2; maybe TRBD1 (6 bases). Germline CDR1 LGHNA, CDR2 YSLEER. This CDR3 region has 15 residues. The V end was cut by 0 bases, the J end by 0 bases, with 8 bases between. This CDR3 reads CASSQERGTNYGYTF. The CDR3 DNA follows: TGCGCCAGCAGCCAAGAGAGGGGGACTAACTATGGCTACACCTTC.

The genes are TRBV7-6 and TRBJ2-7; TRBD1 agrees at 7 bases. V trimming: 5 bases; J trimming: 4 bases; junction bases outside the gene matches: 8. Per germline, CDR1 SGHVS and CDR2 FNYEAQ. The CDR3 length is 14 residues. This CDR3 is CASSPMTGSYEQYF. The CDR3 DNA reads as TGTGCCAGCAGCCCCATGACAGGGTCTTACGAGCAGTACTTC.

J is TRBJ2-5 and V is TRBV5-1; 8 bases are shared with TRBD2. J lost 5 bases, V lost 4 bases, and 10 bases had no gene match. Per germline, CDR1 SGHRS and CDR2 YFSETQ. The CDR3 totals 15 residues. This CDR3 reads CASSPSSGYGETQYF. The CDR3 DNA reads TGCGCCAGCAGCCCTTCTAGCGGGTACGGGGAGACCCAGTACTTC.

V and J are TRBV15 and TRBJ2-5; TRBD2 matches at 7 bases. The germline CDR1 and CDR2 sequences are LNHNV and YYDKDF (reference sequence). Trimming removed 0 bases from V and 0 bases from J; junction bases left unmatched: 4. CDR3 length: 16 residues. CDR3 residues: CATSREPLADQETQYF. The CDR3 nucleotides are TGTGCCACCAGCAGAGAGCCTCTAGCGGACCAAGAGACCCAGTACTTC.

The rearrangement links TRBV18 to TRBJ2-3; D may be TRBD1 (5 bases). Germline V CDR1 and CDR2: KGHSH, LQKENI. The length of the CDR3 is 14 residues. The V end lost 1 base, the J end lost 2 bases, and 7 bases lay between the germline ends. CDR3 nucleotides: TGTGCCAGCTCACCACAGGGGTACACAGATACGCAGTATTTT. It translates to CASSPQGYTDTQYF. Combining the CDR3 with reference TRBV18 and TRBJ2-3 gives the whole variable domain NAGVMQNPRHLVRRRGQEARLRCSPMKGHSHVYWYRQLPEEGLKFMVYLQKENIIDESGMPKERFSAEFPKEGPSILRIQQVVRGDSAAYFCASSPQGYTDTQYFGPGTRLTVL.

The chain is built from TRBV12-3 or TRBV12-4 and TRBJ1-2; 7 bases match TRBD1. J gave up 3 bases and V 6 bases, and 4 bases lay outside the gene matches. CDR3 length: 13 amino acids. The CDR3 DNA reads TGTGCCAGCAGCGGTACAGGGGACTATGGCTACACCTTC. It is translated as CASSGTGDYGYTF.

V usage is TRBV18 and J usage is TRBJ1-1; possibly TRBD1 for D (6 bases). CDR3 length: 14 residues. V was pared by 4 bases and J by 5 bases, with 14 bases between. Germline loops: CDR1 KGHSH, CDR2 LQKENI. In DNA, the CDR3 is TGTGCCAGCTCACAACAGGGTGAGCGGACTGAAGCTTTCTTT. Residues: CASSQQGERTEAFF.

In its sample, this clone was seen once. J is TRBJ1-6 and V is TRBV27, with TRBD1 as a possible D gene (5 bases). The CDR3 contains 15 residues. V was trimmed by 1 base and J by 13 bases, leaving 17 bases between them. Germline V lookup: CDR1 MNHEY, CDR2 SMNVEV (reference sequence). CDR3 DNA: TGTGCCAGCAGTTTATACCCAGGGCCTGCTTTCCCCCTCCACTTT. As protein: CASSLYPGPAFPLHF.

The CDR3 nucleotides read TGTGCCAGCAGCTTAGGCCGGGGAAACACCATATATTTT. It yields the protein CASSLGRGNTIYF. The chain joins TRBV11-2 to TRBJ1-3; D uncertain. CDR3 size: 13 residues. CDR1 SGHAT and CDR2 FQNNGV come from the germline V gene. The ends were cut back, 1 base at V and 4 bases at J, with 5 bases in the middle.

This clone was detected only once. CDR3 loop: CASSLPNPGRTYNEQFF. CDR3 nucleotides: TGTGCCAGCAGTCTACCAAATCCCGGGAGAACATACAATGAGCAGTTCTTC. This chain links TRBV6-6 with TRBJ2-1; possibly TRBD2 for D (6 bases). Looked up from germline, CDR1 is MNHNY and CDR2 is SVGAGI (reference sequence). V was pared by 5 bases and J by 4 bases, with 21 bases between. This CDR3 has 17 amino acids.

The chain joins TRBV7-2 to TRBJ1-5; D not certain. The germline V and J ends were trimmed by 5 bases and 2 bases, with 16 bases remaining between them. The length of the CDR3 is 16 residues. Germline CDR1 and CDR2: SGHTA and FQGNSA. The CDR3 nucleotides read TGTGCCAGCAGCGCATATCTTTCGACACGCAATCAGCCCCAGCATTTT. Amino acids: CASSAYLSTRNQPQHF.

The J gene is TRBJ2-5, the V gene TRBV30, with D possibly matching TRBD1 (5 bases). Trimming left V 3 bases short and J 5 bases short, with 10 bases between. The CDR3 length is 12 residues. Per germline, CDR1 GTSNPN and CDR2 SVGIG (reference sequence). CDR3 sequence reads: CAWSTAGETQYF. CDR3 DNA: TGTGCCTGGAGCACGGCAGGGGAGACCCAGTACTTC.

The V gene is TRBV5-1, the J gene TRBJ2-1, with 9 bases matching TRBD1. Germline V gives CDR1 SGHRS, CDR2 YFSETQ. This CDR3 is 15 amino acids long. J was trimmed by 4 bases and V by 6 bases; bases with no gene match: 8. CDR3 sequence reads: CASTPTTGGYNEQFF. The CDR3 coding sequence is TGCGCCAGCACCCCCACGACAGGGGGATACAATGAGCAGTTCTTC.

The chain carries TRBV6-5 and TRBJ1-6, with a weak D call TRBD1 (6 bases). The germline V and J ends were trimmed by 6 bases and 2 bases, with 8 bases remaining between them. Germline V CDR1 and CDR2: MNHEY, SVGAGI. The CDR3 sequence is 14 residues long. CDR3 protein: CASRAGAYNSPLHF. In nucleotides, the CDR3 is TGTGCCAGCAGGGCAGGGGCCTATAATTCACCCCTCCACTTT.

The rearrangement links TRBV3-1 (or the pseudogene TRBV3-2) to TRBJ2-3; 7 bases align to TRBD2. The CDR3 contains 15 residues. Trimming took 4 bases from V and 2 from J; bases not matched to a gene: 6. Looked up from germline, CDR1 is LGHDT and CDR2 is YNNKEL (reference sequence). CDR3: CASSPSGTVTDTQYF. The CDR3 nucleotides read TGTGCCAGCAGCCCCAGCGGGACCGTCACAGATACGCAGTATTTT.

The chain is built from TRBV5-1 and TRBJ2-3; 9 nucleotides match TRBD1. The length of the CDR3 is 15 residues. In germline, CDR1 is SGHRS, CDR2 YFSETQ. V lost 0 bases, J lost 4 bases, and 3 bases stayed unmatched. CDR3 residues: CASSLGQGGPDTQYF. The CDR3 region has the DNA TGCGCCAGCAGCTTGGGACAGGGGGGCCCAGATACGCAGTATTTT.

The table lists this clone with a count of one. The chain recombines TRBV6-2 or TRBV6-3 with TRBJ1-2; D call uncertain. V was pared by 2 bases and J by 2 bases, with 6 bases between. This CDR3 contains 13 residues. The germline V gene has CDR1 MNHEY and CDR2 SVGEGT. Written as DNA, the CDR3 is TGTGCCAGCAGTTACACGGAGAACTATGGCTACACCTTC. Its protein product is CASSYTENYGYTF.

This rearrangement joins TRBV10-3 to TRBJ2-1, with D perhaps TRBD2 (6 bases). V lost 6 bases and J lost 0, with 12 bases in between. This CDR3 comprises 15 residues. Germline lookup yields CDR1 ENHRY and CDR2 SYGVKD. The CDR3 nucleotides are TGTGCCATCAGGACCGGGACTGGCTCCTACAATGAGCAGTTCTTC. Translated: CAIRTGTGSYNEQFF.

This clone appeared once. The CDR3: CASSLSLGTRTGELFF. The DNA for the CDR3 is TGTGCCAGCAGTTTAAGTTTGGGGACTCGGACCGGGGAGCTGTTTTTT. J is TRBJ2-2 and V is TRBV27; perhaps TRBD2 as D (6 bases). CDR1 and CDR2 (germline): MNHEY, SMNVEV (reference sequence). The CDR3 has 16 residues. V dropped 2 bases and J dropped 5 bases, with 15 bases sitting between them.

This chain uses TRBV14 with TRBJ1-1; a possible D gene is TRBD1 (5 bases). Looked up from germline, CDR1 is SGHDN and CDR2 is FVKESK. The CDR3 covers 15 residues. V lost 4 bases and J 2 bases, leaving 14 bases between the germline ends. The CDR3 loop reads CASSPHRQSNTEAFF. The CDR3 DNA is TGTGCCAGCAGCCCCCATCGACAGTCAAACACTGAAGCTTTCTTT.

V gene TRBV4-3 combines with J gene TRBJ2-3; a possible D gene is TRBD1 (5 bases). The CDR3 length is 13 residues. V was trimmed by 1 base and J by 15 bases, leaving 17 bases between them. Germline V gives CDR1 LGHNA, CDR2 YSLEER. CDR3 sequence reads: CASSQGVGVFPYF. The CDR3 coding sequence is TGCGCCAGCAGCCAAGGCGTAGGGGTATTCCCATATTTT.